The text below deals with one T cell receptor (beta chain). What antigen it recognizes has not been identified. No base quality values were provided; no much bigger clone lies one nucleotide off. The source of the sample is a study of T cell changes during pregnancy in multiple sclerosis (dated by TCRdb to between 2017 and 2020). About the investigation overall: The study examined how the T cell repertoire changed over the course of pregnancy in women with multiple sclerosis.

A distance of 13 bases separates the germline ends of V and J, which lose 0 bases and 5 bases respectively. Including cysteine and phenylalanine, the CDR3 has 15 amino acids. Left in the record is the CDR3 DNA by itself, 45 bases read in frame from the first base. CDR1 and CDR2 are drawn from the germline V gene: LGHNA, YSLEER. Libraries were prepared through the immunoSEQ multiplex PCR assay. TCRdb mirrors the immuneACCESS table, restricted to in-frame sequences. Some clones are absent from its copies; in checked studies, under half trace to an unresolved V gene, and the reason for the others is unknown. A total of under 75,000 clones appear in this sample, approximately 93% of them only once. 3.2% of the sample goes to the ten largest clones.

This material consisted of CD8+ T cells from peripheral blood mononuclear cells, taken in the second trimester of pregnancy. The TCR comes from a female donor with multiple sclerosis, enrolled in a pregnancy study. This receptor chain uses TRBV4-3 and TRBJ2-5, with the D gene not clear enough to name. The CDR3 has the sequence CASSQDTAVWETQYF. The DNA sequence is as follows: TGCGCCAGCAGCCAAGACACCGCGGTCTGGGAGACCCAGTACTTC.